This T cell receptor beta chain originates from a study of cytomegalovirus exposure and HLA in healthy donors (dated by TCRdb to the late 2010s). Regarding the study in general: In an earlier analysis of 550 to 750 of the donors, approximately 260 Gb of sequence data and 90 million to 120 million unique TCR beta sequences from 150 million to 200 million T cells were reported. An earlier analysis of fewer than 750 of the donors used high-throughput TCR beta sequencing to judge whether each TCR beta V gene segment behaved as functional or pseudogenic. On average, about 240,000 unique TCR beta nucleotide sequences were sequenced per donor among 398 genotyped donors of the cohort, with about 19% of those sequences being non-productive. Besides the first cohort of approximately 710 subjects, a separate validation cohort made up of 90 to 150 different subjects was used. Because of strong linkage in the cohort, four to six DR-DQ haplotypes were treated as single units for association and clustering. HLA typing included class I and class II loci at four-digit resolution. In a later genetic analysis, genome-wide SNP genotypes for 398 of the 666 donors were used, and that subset was treated as a discovery cohort. An early release covering roughly 600 HLA-typed donors comprised 300 to 350 gigabases of sequencing data and some 79 million unique TCR sequences. Every repertoire in the discovery cohort had been generated on one and the same sequencing platform. The study combined high-throughput TCR immunosequencing, statistical association of individual TCRs with disease status, and machine learning to predict cytomegalovirus infection status. A later analysis re-analyzed previously published TCR beta repertoires from 650 to 800 donors and added high-resolution HLA genotyping to study TCR occurrence patterns. Using immunosequencing, the study profiled T cell repertoires from 550 to 750 subjects and related those repertoires to cytomegalovirus serostatus. Among the roughly 410 genotyped donors, more than 70% belonged to the genetic ancestry cluster associated with self-reported Caucasian donors. The number of donors typed differed by locus, with roughly 629-640 for A, B, C, DRB1 and DQB1, around 500 for DQA1, some 570 for DPA1, and 450 to 480 for DPB1. Donor age, sex, ethnicity and CMV serostatus were compiled alongside the repertoire data. The study was designed to test whether signatures of past pathogen exposure could be identified by cataloging public T cell receptors. Rather than drawing on any new phenotypic data, the later analysis identified candidate immune exposures from TCR beta sequences and the way those sequences occurred across donors.

This clone was counted once. There is no known antigen for this receptor. A junction boundary mismatches the germline segment, possibly from a read error. The method was the immunoSEQ multiplex PCR assay. The multiplex PCR relied on a mix of 60 forward primers for TCR Vbeta segments and 13 reverse primers for TCR Jbeta segments. The CDR3 region of rearranged TCR beta genes was amplified from genomic DNA with a multiplex PCR assay. The Illumina HiSeq System was used to sequence the amplified TCR beta libraries as 87-base-pair reads. Per the source publication's procedure: A later analysis tallied tens of millions of unique TCR beta chains across the 666 repertoires, and approximately 12 million of those chains were shared by two or more donors. To remove PCR and sequencing errors, raw reads were error-corrected and collapsed into unique sequences using a nearest-neighbor algorithm that merged closely related sequences. CDR3 sequences were aligned to IMGT reference sequences to assign V, D and J gene segments. For a sequence to be retained, a match of at least six nucleotides was required to both a V gene segment and a J gene segment. Rearrangements were classified as productive when the CDR3 lacked stop codons and remained in frame with V and J, and all other rearrangements were classified as non-productive. CDR3 was defined according to IMGT convention as the region running from the second conserved V-encoded cysteine to the conserved J-encoded phenylalanine. The earlier analysis of 500 to 650 of the donors excluded any sequence lacking an unambiguous match to a single V gene segment. In an earlier analysis of 587 of the donors, V segments were called functional above 56.7% productive rearrangements and were called segregating when the between-donor standard deviation exceeded 5%. A statistical classification framework was built to diagnose cytomegalovirus status from the catalog of TCR beta chain sequences. V and J gene assignment, in a later analysis, came from comparing TCR nucleotide sequences with IMGT/GENE-DB human TR gene sequences. Using the TCRdist pipeline, a later analysis assigned CDR3 sequences along with most-parsimonious VDJ recombination scenarios. In a later analysis, each TCR beta chain was defined by its CDR3 amino acid sequence together with its V-gene family, and reads lacking a unique V-gene family were excluded. To address suspected cross-contamination and a sequencing artifact, a later analysis removed roughly 640 highly shared, low-generation-probability nucleotide sequences. A later analysis calculated a clonal expansion index for each public chain from normalized within-repertoire ranks of inferred template counts. In a later analysis, generation probabilities were computed using a VDJ recombination model fitted to out-of-frame rearrangements, and the results were checked against IGoR. In a later analysis, hypergeometric tests were used to score TCR-TCR, TCR-HLA and TCR-CMV co-occurrence, with a repertoire-size bias correction applied to TCR pairs. False discovery rates were estimated in a later analysis by permuting HLA or CMV assignments 20 times. In a later analysis, co-occurring TCRs were grouped using DBSCAN, and TCRdist sequence similarity was added for clustering within HLA-allele-positive subsets. Repertoires with fewer than 30,000 or more than 120,000 public chains, plus five repertoires with anomalous nucleotide sharing, were excluded from co-occurrence clustering. Held by TCRdb, this immuneACCESS table contains in-frame sequences only and omits some clones. Under half of the omission traces to an unresolved V gene where checked; the cause of the rest is unknown. V, J and clone size are taken as reported in that table, and D and trimming were inferred from the DNA itself. This sample lists around 94,000 clones; approximately 87% were detected once. Roughly 2.6% of the sample is taken by the ten largest.

The CDR3, cysteine through phenylalanine, is 14 amino acids long. The read is trimmed to its CDR3 DNA, 42 bases read in frame from base 1. Via the germline V gene, CDR1 is SGHRS and CDR2 YFSETQ. Points the paper makes about the study in general: The 87-base-pair reads could not distinguish some IMGT-functional V segments, including TRBV6-2 and TRBV6-3, so those segments were excluded. A few of the identified cytomegalovirus-associated TCR beta chains were confirmed in vitro to be specific for cytomegalovirus antigens. In a later analysis, HLA-associated TCR beta chains were found to be more clonally expanded and to have lower generation probabilities than equally common non-associated chains. In a later analysis, the rate of TCR association differed among HLA loci, with DRB1 alleles having the most associated TCRs and HLA-C alleles having the fewest. Most CMV-associated TCR beta chains appeared to be HLA-restricted in a later analysis, and the HLA associations seemed to be driven largely by CMV exposure. The study listed approximately 150 TCR beta chains as associated with cytomegalovirus. In both the original and validation cohorts, the classifier was reported to diagnose cytomegalovirus status with high specificity and sensitivity. About 17 rarely observed V segments, including chromosome 9 orphons, were excluded from the earlier analysis of almost 600 of the donors because counts were too low. The authors suggested that the approach could potentially be extended to other disease states and immunological phenotypes. This cohort had only TCR beta chains sequenced, and the lack of alpha or paired-chain data limited which features could be detected. Linkage disequilibrium might explain the correlated functional status among segregating V segments, but an unknown experimental factor could not be ruled out. A further reported finding was that TCR beta sequences accurately predicted the HLA-A and HLA-B alleles for most subjects in the first cohort. Strong co-occurrence of HLA alleles, especially DR and DQ, made assigning TCR associations to individual alleles difficult. Roughly uniform sequencing depth across donors was assumed in presence/absence analyses, although this assumption may not hold. A later analysis associated 15,000 or so TCR beta sequences with specific HLA alleles at a false discovery rate of 0.05. A later genetic analysis associated a missense DCLRE1C variant with V-gene and J-gene trimming of TCR beta chains, and an independent cohort replicated the association. A group of highly shared sequence variants was considered likely to be a technical artifact of the sequencing pipeline. A later analysis reported that several top co-occurrence clusters appeared linked to parvovirus B19, influenza, CMV and Epstein-Barr virus. In an earlier analysis of under 600 of the donors, most TCR beta V segments were observed in productive rearrangements about 90% or about 30% of the time, broadly matching IMGT annotations. Immune exposure information for the cohort was limited to CMV serostatus. Because some donors lacked HLA typing at each locus, the association tests relied only on the typed subset. According to a later genetic analysis, donors in an Asian-associated ancestry cluster had fewer N-insertions in productive TCRs than the roughly 700-donor mean. While some public TCRs were present in many individuals, most TCR sequences turned up only very rarely across donors.

The cohort comprised fewer than 750 healthy bone marrow donors. All cohort members were sampled while nominally healthy, although unrecorded immune exposures were likely present. The donor was CMV seronegative and belonged to the group of around 350 seronegative cohort members. A peripheral blood sample was collected from each donor, and TCR beta sequencing was performed on peripheral blood mononuclear cells. The Qiagen DNeasy Blood Extraction Kit was used to extract genomic DNA from the blood cell samples. The sequence links TRBV5-1 to TRBJ2-3; tentative D gene TRBD1, with 5 bases matching. The sequencing sample was made of PBMCs. This sequence was found in a man aged 40-50 years in good health and CMV-seronegative. Read as DNA, the sequence is TGCGCCAGCAGCTTGGTAGGGGCAGCAGATATGCAGTATTTT. Translation gives CASSLVGAADMQYF.